Listed below are T cell receptor beta chains from one sample, sequenced in a study of blood T cell repertoires in COVID-19. Sequenced by immunoSEQ multiplex PCR; TCRdb stores in-frame clones only, minus some. The sample yields around 100,000 clones, 85% seen once. The sample consisted of peripheral blood. All receptors come from a human donor in a cohort sampled during active COVID-19. Both conserved end residues are part of each CDR3. Each record gives: V gene, J gene, CDR3 length, D gene, clone size, CDR3 DNA, CDR3 protein. The D gene is left open where the match is weak. Expanded clones get a size class; other rows say once, few or many, or leave the size out.

V: TRBV24-1; J: TRBJ2-7; length: 13; D: TRBD1; size: .; DNA: TGTGCCACCAGTGGACAGGGGAAATACGAGCAGTACTTC; CDR3: CATSGQGKYEQYF
V: TRBV10-3; J: TRBJ2-2; length: 14; D: TRBD1; size: once; DNA: TGTGCCATCACTGGACAGGGGAGCCCCGGGGAGCTGTTTTTT; CDR3: CAITGQGSPGELFF
V: TRBV28; J: TRBJ1-3; length: 15; D: TRBD1; size: few; DNA: TGTGCCAGCAGAGGAGGGGGCGGCGGTGGAAACACCATATATTTT; CDR3: CASRGGGGGGNTIYF
V: TRBV10-2; J: TRBJ1-5; length: 18; D: TRBD1; size: .; DNA: TGCGCCAGCAGCGGACGGTCAAACCGGGACAGAAGCAATCAGCCCCAGCATTTT; CDR3: CASSGRSNRDRSNQPQHF
V: TRBV7-9; J: TRBJ2-7; length: 14; D: TRBD1; size: .; DNA: TGTGCCAGCAGCCAGACAGGGGGCAAGAACGAGCAGTACTTC; CDR3: CASSQTGGKNEQYF
V: TRBV12-5; J: TRBJ1-2; length: 13; D: .; size: .; DNA: TGTGCTAGTGGCCTTAGGGGGAACTATGGCTACACCTTC; CDR3: CASGLRGNYGYTF
V: TRBV13; J: TRBJ1-1; length: 13; D: .; size: .; DNA: TGTGCCAGCAGCTTAGTTCAGGACACTGAAGCTTTCTTT; CDR3: CASSLVQDTEAFF
V: TRBV9; J: TRBJ2-1; length: 18; D: TRBD2; size: .; DNA: TGTGCCAGCAGCTTCAGGACTAGCGGGGGGGACAACTACAATGAGCAGTTCTTC; CDR3: CASSFRTSGGDNYNEQFF
V: TRBV5-4; J: TRBJ1-6; length: 13; D: .; size: .; DNA: TGTGCCAGCAGCTTGTACGAGAATTCACCCCTCCACTTT; CDR3: CASSLYENSPLHF
V: TRBV29-1; J: TRBJ2-3; length: 13; D: .; size: .; DNA: TGCAGCGTTGAATACGGGGGTACAGATACGCAGTATTTT; CDR3: CSVEYGGTDTQYF
V: TRBV19; J: TRBJ1-1; length: 14; D: TRBD1; size: .; DNA: TGTGCCAGTAGTAAAGGGACAGAAAGGCCTGAAGCTTTCTTT; CDR3: CASSKGTERPEAFF
V: TRBV6-4; J: TRBJ2-1; length: 14; D: .; size: .; DNA: TGTGCCAGCAGTGACTCTCTCCCTTCCAATGAGCAGTTCTTC; CDR3: CASSDSLPSNEQFF
V: TRBV7-2; J: TRBJ2-7; length: 14; D: TRBD1; size: .; DNA: TGTGCCAGCAGCCCGCCGGGACAGGGATATAAGCAGTACTTC; CDR3: CASSPPGQGYKQYF
V: TRBV4-1; J: TRBJ2-7; length: 15; D: TRBD2; size: .; DNA: TGCGCCAGCAGCCGCGGCGGGGGGCGCTCCTACGAGCAGTACTTC; CDR3: CASSRGGGRSYEQYF
V: TRBV7-2; J: TRBJ2-5; length: 18; D: TRBD2; size: once; DNA: TGTGCCAGCAGCTCGGCTAGCGGGGGGCGAGTTGGGGAAGAGACCCAGTACTTC; CDR3: CASSSASGGRVGEETQYF
V: TRBV18; J: TRBJ1-5; length: 16; D: .; size: .; DNA: TGTGCCAGCTCACCACGGGCCAGCTTTAGCAATCAGCCCCAGCATTTT; CDR3: CASSPRASFSNQPQHF
V: TRBV5-1; J: TRBJ1-2; length: 14; D: TRBD1; size: .; DNA: TGCGCCAGCAGCCCCCGGGACAGGGGCTATGGCTACACCTTC; CDR3: CASSPRDRGYGYTF
V: TRBV27; J: TRBJ2-4; length: 14; D: .; size: .; DNA: TGTGCCAGCAGCCCTACAGGCCCCCAAAACATTCAGTACTTC; CDR3: CASSPTGPQNIQYF
V: TRBV6-2/TRBV6-3; J: TRBJ2-1; length: 16; D: .; size: .; DNA: TGTGCCAGCAGTTACAGTCGAAGGGACAACGACAATGAGCAGTTCTTC; CDR3: CASSYSRRDNDNEQFF
V: TRBV29-1; J: TRBJ2-5; length: 12; D: TRBD2; size: once; DNA: TGCAGCGTCGCCCACGGGGGGGAGACCCAGTACTTC; CDR3: CSVAHGGETQYF
V: TRBV19; J: TRBJ1-2; length: 14; D: .; size: .; DNA: TGTGCCAGTAAGCCCCCAGCGCCTACCTATGGCTACACCTTC; CDR3: CASKPPAPTYGYTF
V: TRBV15; J: TRBJ2-7; length: 12; D: TRBD1; size: few; DNA: TGTGCCACCAAGGGGGCGAGCTACGAGCAGTACTTC; CDR3: CATKGASYEQYF
V: TRBV3-1/TRBV3-2; J: TRBJ1-6; length: 14; D: TRBD1; size: few; DNA: TGTGCCAGCAGCCACCGGACAGGGGGCTCACCCCTCCACTTT; CDR3: CASSHRTGGSPLHF
V: TRBV7-2; J: TRBJ1-1; length: 15; D: .; size: .; DNA: TGTGCCAGCAGCCCAGTGACGGGAGGGAACACTGAAGCTTTCTTT; CDR3: CASSPVTGGNTEAFF
V: TRBV7-6; J: TRBJ2-7; length: 12; D: .; size: .; DNA: TGTGCCAGCGAACGGGCGGAGGGCGAGCAGTACTTC; CDR3: CASERAEGEQYF
V: TRBV6-2/TRBV6-3; J: TRBJ2-2; length: 16; D: TRBD1; size: .; DNA: TGTGCCAGCAGTTACAAGGGACAGACGAACACCGGGGAGCTGTTTTTT; CDR3: CASSYKGQTNTGELFF
V: TRBV5-1; J: TRBJ1-6; length: 16; D: TRBD1; size: .; DNA: TGCGCCAGCAGCTTCGGAACACAGGGGGCTAATTCACCCCTCCACTTT; CDR3: CASSFGTQGANSPLHF
V: TRBV6-2/TRBV6-3; J: TRBJ2-1; length: 15; D: .; size: .; DNA: TGTGCCAGCAGTTATAGCGGTTCTCCCTACAATGAGCAGTTCTTC; CDR3: CASSYSGSPYNEQFF
V: TRBV2; J: TRBJ2-6; length: 16; D: TRBD1; size: .; DNA: TGTGCCAGCAGTGCGACAGGGCCATCTGGGGCCAACGTCCTGACTTTC; CDR3: CASSATGPSGANVLTF
V: TRBV30; J: TRBJ1-5; length: 12; D: .; size: few; DNA: TGTGCCTGGAAGAAGGACAGCCAGCCCCAGCATTTT; CDR3: CAWKKDSQPQHF
V: TRBV5-4; J: TRBJ2-1; length: 14; D: .; size: .; DNA: TGTGCCAGCAGCCCACAGGGTTCCTACAATGAGCAGTTCTTC; CDR3: CASSPQGSYNEQFF
V: TRBV28; J: TRBJ1-1; length: 12; D: TRBD1; size: .; DNA: TGTGCCAGTTCCGGGACAGGTTATGAAGCTTTCTTT; CDR3: CASSGTGYEAFF
V: TRBV5-1; J: TRBJ2-7; length: 15; D: TRBD1; size: .; DNA: TGCGCCAGCAGCCCGGGACAGGGCAGCTCCTACGAGCAGTACTTC; CDR3: CASSPGQGSSYEQYF
V: TRBV4-2; J: TRBJ1-1; length: 15; D: .; size: .; DNA: TGTGCCAGCAGCCAATTCTTTAGGGGAAACACTGAAGCTTTCTTT; CDR3: CASSQFFRGNTEAFF
V: TRBV19; J: TRBJ1-2; length: 13; D: .; size: .; DNA: TGTGCCAGTAGTATGCAAGCGAACTATGGCTACACCTTC; CDR3: CASSMQANYGYTF
V: TRBV10-3; J: TRBJ2-7; length: 12; D: TRBD1; size: .; DNA: TGTGCCATCTCGACAGGGACCTACGAGCAGTACTTC; CDR3: CAISTGTYEQYF
V: TRBV6-5; J: TRBJ1-2; length: 11; D: .; size: once; DNA: TGTGCCAGCAACCGGGGTCGTGGCTACACCTTC; CDR3: CASNRGRGYTF
V: TRBV30; J: TRBJ2-5; length: 14; D: .; size: .; DNA: TGTGCCTTTCAGGGTTCCCCCTTGGGAGAGACCCAGTACTTC; CDR3: CAFQGSPLGETQYF
V: TRBV6-1; J: TRBJ2-1; length: 15; D: .; size: .; DNA: TGTGCCAGCAGTGAAAGTTGGGGACTCTACAATGAGCAGTTCTTC; CDR3: CASSESWGLYNEQFF
V: TRBV6-5; J: TRBJ1-2; length: 14; D: .; size: .; DNA: TGTGCCAGCAGTTACTCGCGGGGGGGTGGTGGCTACACCTTC; CDR3: CASSYSRGGGGYTF
V: TRBV7-3; J: TRBJ2-3; length: 15; D: .; size: .; DNA: TGTGCCAGCAGCTTATCAGGCGGGGTTAGGGATACGCAGTATTTT; CDR3: CASSLSGGVRDTQYF
V: TRBV20-1; J: TRBJ1-2; length: 13; D: TRBD1; size: .; DNA: TGCAGTGCTAGTGCGACAGGGGGGTATGGCTACACCTTC; CDR3: CSASATGGYGYTF
V: TRBV11-2; J: TRBJ2-6; length: 15; D: .; size: .; DNA: TGTGCCAGCAGCCGCCAGAGGTCTGGGGCCAACGTCCTGACTTTC; CDR3: CASSRQRSGANVLTF
V: TRBV5-4; J: TRBJ2-2; length: 14; D: .; size: .; DNA: TGTGCCAGCAGCCCCCGGGGTGGCCCCGGGGAGCTGTTTTTT; CDR3: CASSPRGGPGELFF
V: TRBV11-1; J: TRBJ1-4; length: 16; D: .; size: .; DNA: TGTGCCAGCAGCTTATCCCCCACCGGGACTATGGGAAAACTGTTTTTT; CDR3: CASSLSPTGTMGKLFF
V: TRBV6-5; J: TRBJ2-1; length: 13; D: TRBD2; size: .; DNA: TGTGCCATGGGACTCCCGCCGGGGGGTGGGCAGTTCTTC; CDR3: CAMGLPPGGGQFF
V: TRBV5-4; J: TRBJ2-3; length: 14; D: .; size: few; DNA: TGTGCCAGCAACTCCGGGACTTTCCCTAATACGCAGTATTTT; CDR3: CASNSGTFPNTQYF
V: TRBV28; J: TRBJ2-2; length: 13; D: .; size: few; DNA: TGTGCCAGTTCCGGGACAAACACCGGGGAGCTGTTTTTT; CDR3: CASSGTNTGELFF
V: TRBV30; J: TRBJ2-3; length: 14; D: .; size: .; DNA: TGTGCCTGGAGTACAGACGGCCCCCAGGATACGCAGTATTTT; CDR3: CAWSTDGPQDTQYF
V: TRBV6-5; J: TRBJ1-4; length: 13; D: TRBD1; size: once; DNA: TGTGCCTCTCAGGGACAGGGATATGAAAAACTGTTTTTT; CDR3: CASQGQGYEKLFF
V: TRBV6-5; J: TRBJ2-7; length: 13; D: .; size: .; DNA: TGTGCCAGCAGTTCCAGGCTTACCTACGAGCAGTACTTC; CDR3: CASSSRLTYEQYF
V: TRBV7-6; J: TRBJ2-7; length: 17; D: TRBD2; size: .; DNA: TGTGCCAGCAGCCCGGGACTAGCGGGGTCCCGATTCTACGAGCAGTACTTC; CDR3: CASSPGLAGSRFYEQYF